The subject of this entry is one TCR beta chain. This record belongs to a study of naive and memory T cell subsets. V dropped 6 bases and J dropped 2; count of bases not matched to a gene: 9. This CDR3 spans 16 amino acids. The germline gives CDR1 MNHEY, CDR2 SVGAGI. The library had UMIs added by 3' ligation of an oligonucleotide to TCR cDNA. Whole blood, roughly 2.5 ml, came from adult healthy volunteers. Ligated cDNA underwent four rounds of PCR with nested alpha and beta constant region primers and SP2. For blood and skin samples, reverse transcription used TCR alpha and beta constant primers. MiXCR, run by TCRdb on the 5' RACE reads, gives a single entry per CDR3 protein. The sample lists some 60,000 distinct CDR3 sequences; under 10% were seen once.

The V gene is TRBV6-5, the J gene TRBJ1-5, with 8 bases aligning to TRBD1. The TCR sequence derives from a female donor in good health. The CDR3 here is CASRHFPGQGNQPQHF. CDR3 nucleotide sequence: TGTGCCAGCAGGCACTTCCCGGGACAGGGCAATCAGCCCCAGCATTTT.